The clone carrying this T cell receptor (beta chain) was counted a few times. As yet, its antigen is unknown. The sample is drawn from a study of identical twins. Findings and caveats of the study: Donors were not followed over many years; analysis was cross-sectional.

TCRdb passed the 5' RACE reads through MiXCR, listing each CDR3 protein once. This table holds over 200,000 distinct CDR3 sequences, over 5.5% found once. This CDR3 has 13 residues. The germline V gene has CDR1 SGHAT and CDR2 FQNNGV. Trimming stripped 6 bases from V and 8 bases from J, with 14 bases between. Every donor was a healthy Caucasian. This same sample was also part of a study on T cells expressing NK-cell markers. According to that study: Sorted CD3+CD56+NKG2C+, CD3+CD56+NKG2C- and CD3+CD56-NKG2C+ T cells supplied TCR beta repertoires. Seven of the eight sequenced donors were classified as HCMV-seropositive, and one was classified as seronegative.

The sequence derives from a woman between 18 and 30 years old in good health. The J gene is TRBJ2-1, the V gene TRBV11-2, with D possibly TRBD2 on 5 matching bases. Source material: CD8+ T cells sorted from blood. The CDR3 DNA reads TGTGCCAGCAGATCATCAGAGGGCCATGAGCAGTTCTTC. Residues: CASRSSEGHEQFF.